Below, one T cell receptor (beta chain) is given with its context. The sample is drawn from a study of blood T cells in healthy people across ages. J was trimmed by 4 bases and V by 5 bases; bases with no gene match: 7. Germline V gene data show CDR1 as DFQATT and CDR2 as SNEGSKA (reference sequence). CDR3 size: 13 residues. Through a sample-barcoded 5' primer and a J-beta primer mix, a second PCR was run for roughly 6 to 11 cycles. Each of the samples gave a minimum of 2.5 million paired-end reads that contained CDR3. TCRdb ran MiXCR on the 5' RACE reads and lists one entry per CDR3 protein. The sample has about 600,000 distinct CDR3 sequences, 40% to 55% seen once; the top ten hold 20% to 25%.

The J gene is TRBJ1-1, the V gene TRBV20-1; 7 bases are a match to TRBD1. The receptor comes from an older man in good health. The specimen was blood. The CDR3 bases are TGCAGTGCTGAAAGGGGGCGAGGCACTGAAGCTTTCTTT. Protein: CSAERGRGTEAFF.